The table lists the clone carrying this T cell receptor (beta chain) with a few counts. What it binds is not known. This specimen belongs to a study of early T cells in non-severe SARS-CoV-2 infection. The wider study: Unsorted whole blood bulk RNA was sequenced, with unpaired chains. Findings and caveats of the study: Sequences matched to VDJdb favored anti-spike CD8 responses, while private and CD4 specificities were missed.

CDR3 length equals 14 residues. The germline gives CDR1 SGHRS, CDR2 YFSETQ. V lost 2 bases, J lost 2 bases, and 3 bases stayed unmatched. Unique molecular identifiers tagged individual cDNA molecules. TCRdb analysed the 5' RACE reads with MiXCR anew, one entry per CDR3 protein. The sample consists of some 40,000 distinct CDR3 sequences, 4.6% of them appearing once. The sequencing sample was made of whole blood. The V call is TRBV5-1, the J call TRBJ2-5, with 7 bases fitting TRBD1. The clonotype was recovered from an adult who was a healthcare worker with PCR-confirmed SARS-CoV-2 infection or an uninfected control (not recorded which). CDR3 in DNA: TGCGCCAGCAGCTTCGGCAGGGGGCAAGAGACCCAGTACTTC. Protein product: CASSFGRGQETQYF.